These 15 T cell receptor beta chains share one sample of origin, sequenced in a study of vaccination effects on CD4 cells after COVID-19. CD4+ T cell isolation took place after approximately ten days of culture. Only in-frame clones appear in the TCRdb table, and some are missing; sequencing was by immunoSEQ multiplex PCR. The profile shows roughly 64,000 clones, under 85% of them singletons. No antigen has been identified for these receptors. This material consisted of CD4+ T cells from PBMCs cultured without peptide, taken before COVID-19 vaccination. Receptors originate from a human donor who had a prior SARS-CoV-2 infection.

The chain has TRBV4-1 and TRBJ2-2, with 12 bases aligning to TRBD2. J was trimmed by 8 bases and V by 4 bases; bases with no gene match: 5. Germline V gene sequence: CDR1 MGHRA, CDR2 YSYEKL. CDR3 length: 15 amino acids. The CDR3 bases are TGCGCCAGCAGCCGTCTAGCGGGGGGGCCGGGGGAGCTGTTTTTT. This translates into CASSRLAGGPGELFF.

The CDR3 loop reads CASSLGPVTGELFF. For the CDR3, the DNA is TGCGCCAGCAGCTTGGGTCCCGTCACCGGGGAGCTGTTTTTT. The chain combines TRBV5-1 with TRBJ2-2; D not resolved. V was cut by 0 bases and J by 4 bases, with 7 bases left in between. Looked up from germline, CDR1 is SGHRS and CDR2 is YFSETQ. CDR3 length equals 14 residues.

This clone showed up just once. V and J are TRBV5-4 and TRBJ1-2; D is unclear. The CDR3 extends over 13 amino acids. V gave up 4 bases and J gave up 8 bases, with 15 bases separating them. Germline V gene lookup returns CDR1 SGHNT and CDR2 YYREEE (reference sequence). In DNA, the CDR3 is TGTGCCAGCAGCCTTACACCTTTCGTAGGCTACACCTTC. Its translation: CASSLTPFVGYTF.

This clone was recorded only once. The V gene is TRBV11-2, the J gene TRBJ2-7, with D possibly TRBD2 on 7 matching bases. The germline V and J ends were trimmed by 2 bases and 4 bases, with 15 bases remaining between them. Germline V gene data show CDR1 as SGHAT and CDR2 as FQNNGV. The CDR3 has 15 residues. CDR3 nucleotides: TGTGCCAGCAGCTTAAGCGGGGAAGGGGGTTACGAGCAGTACTTC. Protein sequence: CASSLSGEGGYEQYF.

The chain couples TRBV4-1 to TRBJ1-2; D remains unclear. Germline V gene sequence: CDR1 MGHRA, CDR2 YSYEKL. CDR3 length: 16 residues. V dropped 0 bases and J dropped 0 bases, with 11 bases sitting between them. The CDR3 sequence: CASSQDIQSSNYGYTF. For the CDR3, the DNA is TGCGCCAGCAGCCAAGATATACAGAGTTCTAACTATGGCTACACCTTC.

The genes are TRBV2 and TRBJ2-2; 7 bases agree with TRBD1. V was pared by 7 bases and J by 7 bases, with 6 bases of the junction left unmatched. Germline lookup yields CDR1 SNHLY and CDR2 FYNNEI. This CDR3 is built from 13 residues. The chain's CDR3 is CASTSTGVGELFF. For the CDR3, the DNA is TGTGCCAGCACCTCCACAGGGGTCGGGGAGCTGTTTTTT.

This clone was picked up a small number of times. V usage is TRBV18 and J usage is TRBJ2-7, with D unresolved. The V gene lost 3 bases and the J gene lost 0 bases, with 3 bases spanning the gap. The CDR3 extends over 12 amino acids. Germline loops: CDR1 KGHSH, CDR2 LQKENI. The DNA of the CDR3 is TGTGCCAGCTCACCCAGCTCCTACGAGCAGTACTTC. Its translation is CASSPSSYEQYF.

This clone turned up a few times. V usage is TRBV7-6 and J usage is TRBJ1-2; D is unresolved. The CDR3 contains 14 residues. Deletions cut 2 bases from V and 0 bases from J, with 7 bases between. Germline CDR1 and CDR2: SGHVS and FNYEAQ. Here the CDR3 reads CASSLFAANYGYTF. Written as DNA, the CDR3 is TGTGCCAGCAGCTTATTCGCGGCTAACTATGGCTACACCTTC.

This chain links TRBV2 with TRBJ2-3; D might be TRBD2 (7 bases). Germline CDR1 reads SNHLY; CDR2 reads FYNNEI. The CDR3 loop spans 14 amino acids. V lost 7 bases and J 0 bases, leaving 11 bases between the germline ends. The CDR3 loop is CASKGGRSTDTQYF. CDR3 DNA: TGTGCCAGCAAGGGGGGGAGGAGCACAGATACGCAGTATTTT.

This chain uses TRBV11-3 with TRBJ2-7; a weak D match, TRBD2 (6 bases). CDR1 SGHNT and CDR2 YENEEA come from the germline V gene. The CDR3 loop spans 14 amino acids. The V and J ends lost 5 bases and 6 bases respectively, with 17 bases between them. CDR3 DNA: TGTGCCAGCAGCACGAATCGGGAGACCGGCGAGCAGTACTTC. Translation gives CASSTNRETGEQYF. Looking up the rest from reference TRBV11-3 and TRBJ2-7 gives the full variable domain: EAGVVQSPRYKIIEKKQPVAFWCNPISGHNTLYWYLQNLGQGPELLIRYENEEAVDDSQLPKDRFSAERLKGVDSTLKIQPAELGDSAVYLCASSTNRETGEQYFGPGTRLTVT.

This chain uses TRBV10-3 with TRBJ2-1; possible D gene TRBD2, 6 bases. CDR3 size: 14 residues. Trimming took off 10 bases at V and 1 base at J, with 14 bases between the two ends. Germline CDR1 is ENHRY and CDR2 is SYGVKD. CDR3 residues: CATATSESYNEQFF. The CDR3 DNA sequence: TGTGCCACCGCGACTAGTGAGTCCTACAATGAGCAGTTCTTC.

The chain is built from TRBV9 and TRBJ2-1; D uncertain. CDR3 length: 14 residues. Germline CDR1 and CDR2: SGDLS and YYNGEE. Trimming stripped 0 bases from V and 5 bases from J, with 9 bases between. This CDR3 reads CASSVGTPNNEQFF. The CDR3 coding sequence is TGTGCCAGCAGCGTAGGGACCCCCAACAATGAGCAGTTCTTC.

The CDR3 here is CASSPGPNYGYTF. The CDR3 nucleotides are TGTGCCAGCAGCCCTGGACCAAACTATGGCTACACCTTC. The V and J genes are TRBV7-8 and TRBJ1-2; D is uncertain. This CDR3 contains 13 residues. V lost 5 bases, J lost 2 bases, and 9 bases lay in between. The germline CDR1 and CDR2 sequences are SGHVS and FQNEAQ.

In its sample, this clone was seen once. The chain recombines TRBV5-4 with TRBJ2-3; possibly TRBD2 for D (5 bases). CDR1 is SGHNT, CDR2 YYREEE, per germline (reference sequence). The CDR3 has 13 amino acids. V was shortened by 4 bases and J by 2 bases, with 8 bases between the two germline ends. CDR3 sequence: CASSAGDTDTQYF. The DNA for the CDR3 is TGTGCCAGCAGCGCCGGGGACACAGATACGCAGTATTTT.

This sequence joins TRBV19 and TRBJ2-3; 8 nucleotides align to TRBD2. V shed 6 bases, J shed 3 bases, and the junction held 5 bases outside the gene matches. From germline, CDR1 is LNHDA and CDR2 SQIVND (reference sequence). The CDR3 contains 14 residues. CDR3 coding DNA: TGTGCCAGTAGCCAGCGGGAGATAACAGATACGCAGTATTTT. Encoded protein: CASSQREITDTQYF.